The clone carrying this TCR beta chain was observed a few times. Its antigen is as yet unknown. Construction of the TCRbeta library involved unique molecular identifiers. TCRdb reanalysed the PCR reads using MiXCR and keeps one entry per CDR3 protein. The sample has about 260,000 distinct CDR3 sequences; under 14% are singletons. The data belong to a study of T-cell reconstitution after alpha-beta-depleted transplantation in children. General study results and limits: The main origin of T-cell counts and diversity one year after transplant was newly produced T cells. Alpha-beta T cells present about two months after transplant were reported to originate from several hundred expanded graft clones. Elevated TCRbeta diversity at day 60 was traced, in some patients, to surviving recipient T cells and thymic progenitors.

V lost 3 bases and J lost 1, with 6 bases in between. The germline V gene encodes CDR1 KGHSH and CDR2 LQKENI. This CDR3 is built from 13 residues. This clonotype originated in a male patient under 10 years old who had a stem cell transplant for chronic granulomatous disease, so the T cells may come from the graft donor. The sample was peripheral blood, taken 180 days after TCRalphabeta/CD19-depleted stem cell transplant. The chain employs TRBV18 and TRBJ1-1, with TRBD1 as a possible D gene (5 bases). The CDR3 nucleotides are TGTGCCAGCTCACCGGGACGGAACACTGAAGCTTTCTTT. It yields the protein CASSPGRNTEAFF. The full variable domain, in which reference TRBV18 and TRBJ1-1 provide the parts outside the CDR3, is NAGVMQNPRHLVRRRGQEARLRCSPMKGHSHVYWYRQLPEEGLKFMVYLQKENIIDESGMPKERFSAEFPKEGPSILRIQQVVRGDSAAYFCASSPGRNTEAFFGQGTRLTVV.